A single sample gave rise to the 24 T cell receptor beta chains below, sequenced in a study of beta chain features in type 1 diabetes. The isolated RNA, all of it, was reverse transcribed, so expressed TCRB transcripts were what got sequenced. Measured with immunoSEQ multiplex PCR; TCRdb has only the in-frame clones, and not every one. Of hundreds of thousands of clones listed, around 16% are singletons. Material: naive CD4+ T cells from blood. These TCRs come from a man aged 18 to 29 in good health.

This clone came up a few times. The chain has TRBV25-1 and TRBJ2-5; D might be TRBD1 or TRBD2, each matching 5 bases. Per the germline V gene, CDR1 is MGHDK and CDR2 is SYGVNS. The CDR3 runs to 12 residues. V was shortened by 3 bases and J by 11 bases, with 13 bases between the two germline ends. CDR3 protein: CASSDMAEGQYF. The CDR3, as DNA: TGTGCCAGCAGTGACATGGCAGAGGGGCAGTACTTC. Looking up the rest from reference TRBV25-1 and TRBJ2-5 gives the full variable domain: EADIYQTPRYLVIGTGKKITLECSQTMGHDKMYWYQQDPGMELHLIHYSYGVNSTEKGDLSSESTVSRIRTEHFPLTLESARPSHTSQYLCASSDMAEGQYFGPGTRLLVL.

V gene TRBV27 combines with J gene TRBJ1-5; D not resolved. Trimming shortened V by 5 bases and J by 7 bases, and 18 bases separated the two germline ends. Germline CDR1 is MNHEY and CDR2 is SMNVEV (reference sequence). This CDR3 comprises 15 residues. The CDR3: CASSPRAVARQPQHF. The CDR3 bases are TGTGCCAGCAGTCCCCGGGCAGTGGCGAGGCAGCCCCAGCATTTT.

This clone was seen a few times. The chain is built from TRBV6-5 and TRBJ1-1; 7 bases are shared with TRBD1. The CDR3 has 14 residues. V lost 7 bases and J lost 0; bases outside the gene matches: 5. CDR1 is MNHEY and CDR2 is SVGAGI in the germline V gene. CDR3 in DNA: TGTGCCAGCAATAGGGACAGTCTGAACACTGAAGCTTTCTTT. Protein product: CASNRDSLNTEAFF.

This rearrangement joins TRBV14 to TRBJ1-1, with D unclear. CDR3 length: 13 residues. Germline V gene lookup returns CDR1 SGHDN and CDR2 FVKESK. The V gene lost 6 bases and the J gene lost 4 bases, with 12 bases spanning the gap. This chain's CDR3 is CASRGVATTEAFF. The CDR3 DNA sequence: TGTGCCAGCAGGGGTGTGGCTACCACTGAAGCTTTCTTT.

CDR3 residues: CASSLDRGIQETQYF. CDR3 nucleotide sequence: TGTGCCAGCAGCTTGGACAGGGGGATACAAGAGACCCAGTACTTC. The chain couples TRBV5-6 to TRBJ2-5; 8 bases fit TRBD1. Germline V gene lookup returns CDR1 SGHDT and CDR2 YYEEEE. J lost 2 bases, V lost 0 bases, and 3 bases had no gene match. The CDR3 is 15 residues long.

The chain uses TRBV28 and TRBJ2-5; TRBD1 matches at 9 bases. Losses at the gene ends were 6 bases for V and 2 bases for J; bases not matched to a gene: 13. Germline V gene sequence: CDR1 MDHEN, CDR2 SYDVKM. The CDR3 extends over 17 amino acids. The CDR3 DNA reads TGTGCCAGCAGCTACGCCTTTTACAGGGGGCTGCAAGAGACCCAGTACTTC. Translation gives CASSYAFYRGLQETQYF.

The chain has TRBV19 and TRBJ2-5, with D unresolved. This CDR3 spans 15 amino acids. Germline V lookup: CDR1 LNHDA, CDR2 SQIVND (reference sequence). Trimming removed 4 bases at V and 5 bases at J, with 17 bases between. The CDR3 bases are TGTGCCAGTAGTACACGCGCCGGGTCTACGGAGACCCAGTACTTC. Its protein is CASSTRAGSTETQYF.

The DNA for the CDR3 is TGTGCCAGCAGCTTATACAGGGACCCTGAAGCTTTCTTT. Its protein is CASSLYRDPEAFF. J is TRBJ1-1 and V is TRBV11-2, with D maybe TRBD1 (6 bases). The CDR3 contains 13 residues. Germline V CDR1 and CDR2: SGHAT, FQNNGV. V was cut by 2 bases and J by 6 bases, with 10 bases left in between.

This clone was observed a handful of times. This chain joins TRBV9 and TRBJ2-1; 8 bases agree with TRBD2. The length of the CDR3 is 15 residues. Germline V gives CDR1 SGDLS, CDR2 YYNGEE. The junction had 7 bases not matched to a gene; V was cut back by 4 bases and J by 4 bases. The CDR3 spells CASSPGTRNYNEQFF. CDR3 sequence (DNA): TGTGCCAGCAGCCCCGGGACTAGAAATTACAATGAGCAGTTCTTC.

This clone was counted a few times. The CDR3 spells CASSSEGQGLTEAFF. Here the CDR3 DNA reads TGTGCCAGCAGCTCGGAGGGACAGGGACTGACTGAAGCTTTCTTT. This chain joins TRBV7-3 and TRBJ1-1, with 9 nucleotides matching TRBD1. CDR1 and CDR2 (germline): SGHTA, FQGTGA. J gave up 5 bases and V 4 bases, and 8 bases lay outside the gene matches. There are 15 residues in the CDR3.

V and J are TRBV28 and TRBJ1-1, with D maybe TRBD1 (5 bases). Germline V gene sequence: CDR1 MDHEN, CDR2 SYDVKM. The V and J ends lost 2 bases and 2 bases respectively, with 15 bases between them. CDR3 length equals 16 residues. CDR3 loop: CASSLRPGTANTEAFF. CDR3 nucleotide sequence: TGTGCCAGCAGTTTAAGGCCAGGGACTGCTAACACTGAAGCTTTCTTT.

V gene TRBV7-9 combines with J gene TRBJ1-3, with D maybe TRBD1 (6 bases). The CDR3 contains 12 residues. Trimming removed 11 bases from V and 4 bases from J, with 12 bases in between. The germline gives CDR1 SEHNR, CDR2 FQNEAQ (reference sequence). CDR3 loop: CAARTVGNTIYF. CDR3 nucleotides: TGTGCCGCCAGGACAGTAGGAAACACCATATATTTT.

There are a few counts of this clone. The chain uses TRBV2 and TRBJ2-5; 7 positions match TRBD1. The CDR3 runs to 13 residues. Trimming took 4 bases from V and 3 from J; bases not matched to a gene: 2. CDR1 is SNHLY, CDR2 FYNNEI, per germline. The CDR3 bases are TGTGCCAGCAGTGGAACAGGGGAAGAGACCCAGTACTTC. This codes for CASSGTGEETQYF.

The chain recombines TRBV7-8 with TRBJ2-7, with D unresolved. V lost 6 bases and J 12 bases, leaving 24 bases between the germline ends. The CDR3 length is 14 residues. CDR1 is SGHVS, CDR2 FQNEAQ, per germline. The DNA for the CDR3 is TGTGCCAGCAGAGCCAGTGGCACCGTAACCTCGCCGTACTTC. Translated: CASRASGTVTSPYF.

The chain employs TRBV4-1 and TRBJ1-2, with a weak D call TRBD1 (6 bases). Trimming took 8 bases from V and 10 from J, leaving 14 bases between them. This CDR3 has 11 residues. Germline CDR1 reads MGHRA; CDR2 reads YSYEKL. The CDR3: CASSNDRNYTF. CDR3 DNA sequence: TGCGCCAGCTCGAACGACAGGAACTACACCTTC.

This clone appeared a few times. The rearrangement links TRBV7-3 to TRBJ2-5; D is ambiguous. Trimming took off 2 bases at V and 5 bases at J, with 6 bases between the two ends. From germline, CDR1 is SGHTA and CDR2 FQGTGA. The CDR3 consists of 12 residues. The CDR3 region is CASSLRRETQYF. For the CDR3, the DNA is TGTGCCAGCAGCTTACGGCGTGAGACCCAGTACTTC.

This clone was picked up a small number of times. The J gene is TRBJ1-2, the V gene TRBV2, with TRBD1 matching over 7 bases. Losses at the gene ends were 4 bases for V and 8 bases for J; bases not matched to a gene: 7. Germline assignment: CDR1 SNHLY and CDR2 FYNNEI. The CDR3 is 13 amino acids. The CDR3 is CASSADRAKGYTF. Here the CDR3 DNA reads TGTGCCAGCAGTGCTGACAGGGCGAAGGGCTACACCTTC.

As DNA, the CDR3 is TGTGCCAGCAGTTCCCGGACAGCCCAACCTTACACAGATACGCAGTATTTT. Protein sequence: CASSSRTAQPYTDTQYF. This sequence joins TRBV28 and TRBJ2-3; tentatively, D is TRBD1 (6 bases). The CDR3 consists of 17 residues. Trimming left V 4 bases short and J 2 bases short, with 19 bases between. Germline lookup yields CDR1 MDHEN and CDR2 SYDVKM.

This sequence joins TRBV7-2 and TRBJ2-3; D not resolved. Trimming stripped 0 bases from V and 4 bases from J, with 5 bases between. The CDR3 contains 13 residues. Germline lookup yields CDR1 SGHTA and CDR2 FQGNSA. The CDR3: CASSLAMADTQYF. CDR3 sequence (DNA): TGTGCCAGCAGCTTAGCTATGGCAGATACGCAGTATTTT.

The rearrangement joins TRBV6-6 to TRBJ2-3; D possibly matches TRBD1 or TRBD2 (5 bases each). The germline V gene has CDR1 MNHNY and CDR2 SVGAGI (reference sequence). The CDR3 is 11 residues long. V was clipped by 7 bases and J by 11 bases, with 13 bases between them. CDR3 DNA sequence: TGTGCCAGCACCCGGGTGGGGGAGCAGTATTTT. Its protein product is CASTRVGEQYF.

As concerns this clone: One end of the junction varies from germline; a read error may be responsible. Different DNA sequences within this sample yield the same CDR3. The DNA for the CDR3 is TGTGCTAGCAGCTCGGACAGGGGCTACGAGCAGTACTTC. It yields the protein CASSSDRGYEQYF. The V and J genes are TRBV7-7 and TRBJ2-7, with 9 positions matching TRBD1. Germline loops: CDR1 SSHAT, CDR2 FNYEAQ (reference sequence). This CDR3 has 13 amino acids.

The V gene is TRBV9, the J gene TRBJ2-7, with TRBD2 matching over 14 bases. Unmatched junction bases numbered 2, after V lost 0 bases and J lost 0 bases. CDR1 is SGDLS, CDR2 YYNGEE, per germline. The CDR3 loop spans 17 amino acids. CDR3 region: CASSVGLAGGSSYEQYF. CDR3 DNA: TGTGCCAGCAGCGTAGGACTAGCGGGAGGGAGCTCCTACGAGCAGTACTTC.

The chain joins TRBV6-5 to TRBJ2-7, with 9 bases matching TRBD2. The germline CDR1 and CDR2 sequences are MNHEY and SVGAGI. With 3 bases clipped from V and 3 bases from J, the junction kept 3 bases outside the gene matches. The CDR3 sequence is 14 residues long. The CDR3 nucleotides are TGTGCCAGCAGTTATAGCGGGAGCCGCTACGAGCAGTACTTC. As protein: CASSYSGSRYEQYF.

This clone was seen a few times. The chain uses TRBV19 and TRBJ1-5; tentatively, D is TRBD1 (6 bases). This CDR3 is 14 amino acids long. V gave up 5 bases and J gave up 3 bases, with 11 bases separating them. Per the germline V gene, CDR1 is LNHDA and CDR2 is SQIVND (reference sequence). DNA for the CDR3: TGTGCCAGTAGTGTGGACAGCGCCAATCAGCCCCAGCATTTT. Translated: CASSVDSANQPQHF.